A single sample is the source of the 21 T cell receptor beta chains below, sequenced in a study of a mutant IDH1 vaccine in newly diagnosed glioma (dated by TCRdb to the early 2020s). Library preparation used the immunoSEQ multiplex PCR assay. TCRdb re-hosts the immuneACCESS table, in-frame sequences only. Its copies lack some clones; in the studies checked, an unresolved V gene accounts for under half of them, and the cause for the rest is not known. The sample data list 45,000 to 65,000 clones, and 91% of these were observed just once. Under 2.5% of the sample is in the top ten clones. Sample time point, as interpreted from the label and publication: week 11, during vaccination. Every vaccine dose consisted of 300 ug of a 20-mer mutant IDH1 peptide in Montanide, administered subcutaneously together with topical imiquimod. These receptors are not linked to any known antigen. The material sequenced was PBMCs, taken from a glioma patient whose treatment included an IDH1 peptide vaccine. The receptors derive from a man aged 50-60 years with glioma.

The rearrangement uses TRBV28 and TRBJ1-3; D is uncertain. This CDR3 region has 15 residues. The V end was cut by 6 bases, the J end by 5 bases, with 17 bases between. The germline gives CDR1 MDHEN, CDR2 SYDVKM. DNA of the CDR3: TGTGCCAGCAGCCCCATTGGGGTCACCCGAAACACCATATATTTT. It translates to CASSPIGVTRNTIYF.

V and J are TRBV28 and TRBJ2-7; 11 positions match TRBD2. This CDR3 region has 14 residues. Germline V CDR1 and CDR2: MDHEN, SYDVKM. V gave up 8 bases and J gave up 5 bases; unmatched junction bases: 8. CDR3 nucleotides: TGTGCCAGCGGAACACTAGCGGGAGCCCACGAGCAGTACTTC. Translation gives CASGTLAGAHEQYF.

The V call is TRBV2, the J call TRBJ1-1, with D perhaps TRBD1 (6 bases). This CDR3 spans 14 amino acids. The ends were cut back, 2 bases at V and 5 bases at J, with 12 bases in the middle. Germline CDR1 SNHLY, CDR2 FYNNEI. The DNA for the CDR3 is TGTGCCAGCAGTGAAAGGGGGGTCCGGACTGAAGCTTTCTTT. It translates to CASSERGVRTEAFF.

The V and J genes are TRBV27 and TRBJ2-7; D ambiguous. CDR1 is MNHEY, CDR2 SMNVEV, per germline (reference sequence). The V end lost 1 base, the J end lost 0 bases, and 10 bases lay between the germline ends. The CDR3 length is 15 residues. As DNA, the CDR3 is TGTGCCAGCAGTTTATTCAAGGGCCCCTCCTACGAGCAGTACTTC. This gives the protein CASSLFKGPSYEQYF.

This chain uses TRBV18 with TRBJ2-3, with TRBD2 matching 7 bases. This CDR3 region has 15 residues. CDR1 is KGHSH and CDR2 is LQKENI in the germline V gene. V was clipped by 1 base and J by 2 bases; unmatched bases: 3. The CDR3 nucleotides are TGTGCCAGCTCACCACGGGAGGGTTACACAGATACGCAGTATTTT. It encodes CASSPREGYTDTQYF. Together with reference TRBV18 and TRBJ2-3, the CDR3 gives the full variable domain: NAGVMQNPRHLVRRRGQEARLRCSPMKGHSHVYWYRQLPEEGLKFMVYLQKENIIDESGMPKERFSAEFPKEGPSILRIQQVVRGDSAAYFCASSPREGYTDTQYFGPGTRLTVL.

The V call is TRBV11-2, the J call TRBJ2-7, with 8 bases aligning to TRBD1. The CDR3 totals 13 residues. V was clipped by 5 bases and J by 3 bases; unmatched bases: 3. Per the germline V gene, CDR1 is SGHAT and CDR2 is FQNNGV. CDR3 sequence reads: CASSPGTGYEQYF. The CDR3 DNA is TGTGCCAGCAGCCCAGGGACAGGCTACGAGCAGTACTTC.

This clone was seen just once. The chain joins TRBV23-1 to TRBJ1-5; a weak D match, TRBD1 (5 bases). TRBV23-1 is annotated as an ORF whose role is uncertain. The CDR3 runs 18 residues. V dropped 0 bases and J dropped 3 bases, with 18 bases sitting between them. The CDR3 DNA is TGCGCCAGCAGTCAATCGTGGGGGACCATAAGCCACAATCAGCCCCAGCATTTT. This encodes CASSQSWGTISHNQPQHF.

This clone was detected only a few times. This CDR3 reads CAWGQEARFRGTEAFF. DNA for the CDR3: TGTGCCTGGGGGCAGGAGGCCCGATTCAGGGGCACTGAAGCTTTCTTT. The V gene is TRBV30, the J gene TRBJ1-1; possibly TRBD1 for D (6 bases). The V gene lost 5 bases and the J gene lost 4 bases, with 23 bases spanning the gap. This CDR3 spans 16 amino acids. Germline V gene data show CDR1 as GTSNPN and CDR2 as SVGIG (reference sequence).

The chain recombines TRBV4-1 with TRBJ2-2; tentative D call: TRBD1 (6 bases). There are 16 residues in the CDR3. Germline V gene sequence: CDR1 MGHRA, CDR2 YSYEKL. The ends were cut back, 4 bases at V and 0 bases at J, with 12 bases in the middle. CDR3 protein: CASSPLGTPNTGELFF. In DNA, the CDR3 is TGCGCCAGCAGCCCCCTGGGGACACCGAACACCGGGGAGCTGTTTTTT.

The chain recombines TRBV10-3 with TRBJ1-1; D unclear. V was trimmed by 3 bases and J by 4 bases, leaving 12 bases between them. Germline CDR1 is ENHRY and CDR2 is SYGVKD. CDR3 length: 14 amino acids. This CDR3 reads CAISDPTGGTEAFF. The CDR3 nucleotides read TGTGCCATCAGTGATCCTACGGGAGGCACTGAAGCTTTCTTT.

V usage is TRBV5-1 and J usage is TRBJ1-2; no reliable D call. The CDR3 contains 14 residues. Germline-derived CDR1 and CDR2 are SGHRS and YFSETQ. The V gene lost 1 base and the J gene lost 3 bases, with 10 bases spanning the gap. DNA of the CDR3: TGCGCCAGCAGCTTGCTAACAGCGGACTATGGCTACACCTTC. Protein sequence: CASSLLTADYGYTF.

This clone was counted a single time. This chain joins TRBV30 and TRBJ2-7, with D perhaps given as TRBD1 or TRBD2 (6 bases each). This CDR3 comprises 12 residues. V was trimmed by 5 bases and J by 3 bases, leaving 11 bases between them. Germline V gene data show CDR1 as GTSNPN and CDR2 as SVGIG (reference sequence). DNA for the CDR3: TGTGCCTGGGAGGGGGGCCACTACGAGCAGTACTTC. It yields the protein CAWEGGHYEQYF.

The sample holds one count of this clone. In DNA form, the CDR3 reads TGCGCCAGCAGCTTGACAGGGACCGACTACGAGCAGTACTTC. This gives the protein CASSLTGTDYEQYF. The V gene is TRBV5-1, the J gene TRBJ2-7, with D possibly being TRBD1 (6 bases). The length of the CDR3 is 14 residues. Germline assignment: CDR1 SGHRS and CDR2 YFSETQ. V gave up 1 base and J gave up 3 bases, with 11 bases separating them.

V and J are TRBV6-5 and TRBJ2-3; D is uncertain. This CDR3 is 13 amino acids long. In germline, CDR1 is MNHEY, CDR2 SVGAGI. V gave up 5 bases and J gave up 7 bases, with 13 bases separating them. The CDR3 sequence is CASSPSSDHTQYF. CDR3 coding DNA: TGTGCCAGCAGTCCGTCTAGTGATCATACGCAGTATTTT.

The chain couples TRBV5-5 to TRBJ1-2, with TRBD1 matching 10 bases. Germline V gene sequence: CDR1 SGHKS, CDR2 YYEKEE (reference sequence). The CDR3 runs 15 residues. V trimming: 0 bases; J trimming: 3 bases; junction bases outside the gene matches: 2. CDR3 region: CASSLGTGGDYGYTF. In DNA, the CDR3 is TGTGCCAGCAGCTTGGGGACAGGGGGGGACTATGGCTACACCTTC.

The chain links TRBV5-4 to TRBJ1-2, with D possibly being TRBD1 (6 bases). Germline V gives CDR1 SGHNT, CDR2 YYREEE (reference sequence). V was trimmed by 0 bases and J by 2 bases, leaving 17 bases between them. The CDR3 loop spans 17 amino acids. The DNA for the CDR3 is TGTGCCAGCAGCTTGGACCCCAGACCCGACAGGAACTATGGCTACACCTTC. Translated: CASSLDPRPDRNYGYTF.

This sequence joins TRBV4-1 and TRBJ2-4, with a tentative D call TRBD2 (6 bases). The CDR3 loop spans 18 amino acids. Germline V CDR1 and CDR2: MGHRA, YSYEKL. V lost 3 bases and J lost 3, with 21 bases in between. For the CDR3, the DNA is TGCGCCAGCAGCCATGTGAATGCGGGGTCGGTGGGCAAAAACATTCAGTACTTC. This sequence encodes CASSHVNAGSVGKNIQYF.

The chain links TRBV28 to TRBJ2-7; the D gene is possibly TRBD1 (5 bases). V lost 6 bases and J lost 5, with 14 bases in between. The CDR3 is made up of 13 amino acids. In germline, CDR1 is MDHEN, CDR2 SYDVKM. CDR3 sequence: CASSRARAHEQYF. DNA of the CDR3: TGTGCCAGCAGCCGGGCCAGGGCCCACGAGCAGTACTTC.

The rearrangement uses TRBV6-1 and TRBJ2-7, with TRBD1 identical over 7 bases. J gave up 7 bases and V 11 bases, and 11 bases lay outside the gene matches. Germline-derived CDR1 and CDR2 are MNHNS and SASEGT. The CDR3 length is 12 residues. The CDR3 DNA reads TGTGCCGGCCTGACAGGGATGGGAGAGCAGTACTTC. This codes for CAGLTGMGEQYF.

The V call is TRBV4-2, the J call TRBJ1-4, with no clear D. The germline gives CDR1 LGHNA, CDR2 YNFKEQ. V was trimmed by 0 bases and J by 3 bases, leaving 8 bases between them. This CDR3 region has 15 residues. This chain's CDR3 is CASSQDKNSNEKLFF. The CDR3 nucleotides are TGTGCCAGCAGCCAAGATAAGAACTCTAATGAAAAACTGTTTTTT.

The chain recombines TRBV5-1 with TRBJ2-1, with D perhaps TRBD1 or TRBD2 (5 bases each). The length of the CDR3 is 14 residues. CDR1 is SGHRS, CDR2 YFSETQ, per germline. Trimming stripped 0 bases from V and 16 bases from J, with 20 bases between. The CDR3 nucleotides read TGCGCCAGCAGCTTGGAGCTCCGGGACGCTCGCTTCTTCTTC. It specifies CASSLELRDARFFF.